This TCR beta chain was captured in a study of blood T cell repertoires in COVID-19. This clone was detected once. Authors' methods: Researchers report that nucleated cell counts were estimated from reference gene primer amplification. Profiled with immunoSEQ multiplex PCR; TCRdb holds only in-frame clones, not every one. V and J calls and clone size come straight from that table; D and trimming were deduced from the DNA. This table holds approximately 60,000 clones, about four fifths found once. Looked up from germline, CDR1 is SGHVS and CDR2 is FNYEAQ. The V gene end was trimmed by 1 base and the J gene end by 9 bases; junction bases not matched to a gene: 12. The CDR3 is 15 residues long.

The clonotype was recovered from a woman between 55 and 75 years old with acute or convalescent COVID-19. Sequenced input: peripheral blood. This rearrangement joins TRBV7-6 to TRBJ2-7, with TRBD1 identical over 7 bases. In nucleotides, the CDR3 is TGTGCCAGCAGCTTAGGTCCGGACAGGTCACTTCGGCAGTACTTC. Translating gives CASSLGPDRSLRQYF.